This TCR beta chain was sequenced during a study of blood T cell repertoires in COVID-19. Seattle researchers signed up patients amid active infection and tracked them longitudinally. Authors' data handling: Reference gene primer amplification gave estimated nucleated cell counts. The data were produced by immunoSEQ multiplex PCR, yet TCRdb's version contains in-frame clones alone and is incomplete. V, J and clone size were drawn from that table, and D and trimming were deduced from the DNA. The profile shows 270,000 or so clones, 90% of them singletons. This TCR came from a woman in her sixties or seventies with COVID-19, enrolled during active disease. Sequenced material: peripheral blood.

The CDR3 sequence is CASTSGAASPRTIYF. CDR3 in DNA: TGTGCCAGCACCTCCGGAGCGGCCTCACCCCGCACCATATATTTT. The chain combines TRBV6-5 with TRBJ1-3, with D unresolved. The germline gives CDR1 MNHEY, CDR2 SVGAGI. Trimming left V 7 bases short and J 9 bases short, with 22 bases between. The CDR3 totals 15 residues.